These T cell receptor beta chains were read from a single sample in a study of early T cells in non-severe SARS-CoV-2 infection. TCRdb called the 5' RACE reads again in MiXCR, with one record for every CDR3 protein. The repertoire includes some 70,000 distinct CDR3 sequences, about 9% of them detected once, and 5.9% sits in the top ten. Sequenced input: whole blood. The receptors were gathered from an adult who was a healthcare worker with PCR-confirmed SARS-CoV-2 infection or an uninfected control (not recorded which). Each CDR3 is given with its conserved first and last residue. A D gene is named only where the DNA matches it firmly. Where a row states a size, it is once, few, many or the class of an expanded clone; other rows omit it.

v_gene	j_gene	abundance	d_gene	CDR3aa	CDR3nt
TRBV3-1	TRBJ1-2	many	.	CASSQDREVGYTF	TGTGCCAGCAGCCAAGACAGGGAAGTTGGCTACACCTTC
TRBV12-3/TRBV12-4	TRBJ2-3	few	TRBD1	CASIAGTGSTDTQYF	TGTGCCAGCATAGCCGGGACAGGGAGTACAGATACGCAGTATTTT
TRBV7-2	TRBJ2-1	.	.	CASSLAGQVKYEQFF	TGTGCCAGCAGCTTAGCTGGCCAGGTGAAGTATGAGCAGTTCTTC
TRBV5-6	TRBJ1-6	.	.	CASSLGGHNSPLHF	TGTGCCAGCAGCTTGGGAGGACATAATTCACCCCTCCACTTT
TRBV29-1	TRBJ2-5	few	.	CSVDLGTSQETQYF	TGCAGCGTGGACCTGGGTACAAGTCAAGAGACCCAGTACTTC
TRBV29-1	TRBJ1-2	few	.	CSVDWQNYGYTF	TGCAGCGTTGATTGGCAGAACTATGGCTACACCTTC
TRBV27	TRBJ2-7	many	.	CASSSPPSPRDEQYF	TGTGCCAGCAGTTCCCCTCCCAGCCCAAGGGACGAGCAGTACTTC
TRBV4-2	TRBJ2-3	many	TRBD1	CASSQDASGTGERDTQYF	TGTGCCAGCAGCCAAGATGCGTCCGGGACAGGTGAGAGGGATACGCAGTATTTT
TRBV5-1	TRBJ2-1	few	TRBD1	CASSLAKGALHNEQFF	TGCGCCAGCAGCTTGGCCAAGGGGGCATTACACAATGAGCAGTTCTTC
TRBV20-1	TRBJ1-2	many	TRBD1	CSARQQGEGGYTF	TGCAGTGCTAGACAACAGGGGGAAGGTGGCTACACCTTC
TRBV7-3	TRBJ2-2	many	.	CASSMTANTGELFF	TGTGCCAGCAGCATGACAGCGAACACCGGGGAGCTGTTTTTT
TRBV7-3	TRBJ1-1	.	.	CASSPSGVNTEAFF	TGTGCCAGCAGCCCGAGCGGGGTGAACACTGAAGCTTTCTTT
TRBV12-3/TRBV12-4	TRBJ2-1	many	.	CASSSSENEQFF	TGTGCCAGCAGTTCGAGTGAGAATGAGCAGTTCTTC
TRBV2	TRBJ2-5	few	TRBD2	CASTRTSGGTQYF	TGTGCCAGCACCAGGACTAGTGGTGGGACCCAGTACTTC
TRBV29-1	TRBJ1-6	.	.	CSVLTNYNSPLHF	TGCAGCGTTCTGACAAACTATAATTCACCCCTCCACTTT
TRBV15	TRBJ1-1	few	.	CATSRVGRSTEAFF	TGTGCCACCAGCAGAGTAGGGAGGAGCACTGAAGCTTTCTTT
TRBV12-3/TRBV12-4	TRBJ1-1	.	.	CASSFRGNTEAFF	TGTGCCAGCAGTTTCCGGGGGAACACTGAAGCTTTCTTT
TRBV28	TRBJ2-2	.	TRBD2	CASSHRASGRTNTGELFF	TGTGCCAGCAGCCATAGGGCTAGCGGGAGGACGAACACCGGGGAGCTGTTTTTT
TRBV5-1	TRBJ1-4	few	TRBD1	CASSPTGTATNEKLFF	TGCGCCAGCAGCCCCACGGGGACAGCAACTAATGAAAAACTGTTTTTT
TRBV28	TRBJ1-4	.	.	CASSPSTRVVFF	TGTGCCAGCAGTCCGTCGACGAGAGTAGTGTTTTTT
TRBV6-2/TRBV6-3	TRBJ2-2	.	.	CASTNGANTGELFF	TGTGCCAGCACCAACGGGGCCAACACCGGGGAGCTGTTTTTT
TRBV7-9	TRBJ1-2	.	.	CASSSPPASYGYTF	TGTGCCAGCAGCTCCCCCCCGGCCAGCTATGGCTACACCTTC
TRBV11-2	TRBJ2-5	many	TRBD1	CASGRTGGWETQYF	TGTGCCAGCGGAAGGACAGGGGGCTGGGAGACCCAGTACTTC
TRBV18	TRBJ1-1	.	.	CASSPIKGDTEAFF	TGTGCCAGCTCACCAATAAAGGGAGACACTGAAGCTTTCTTT
TRBV20-1	TRBJ2-7	many	TRBD2	CSARRLAGGTYEQYF	TGCAGTGCTAGGAGGCTAGCGGGGGGTACCTACGAGCAGTACTTC
TRBV11-2	TRBJ1-1	many	.	CASSLAVETEAFF	TGTGCCAGCAGCTTAGCTGTTGAAACTGAAGCTTTCTTT
TRBV4-3	TRBJ1-3	.	.	CASSQDREGSGNTIYF	TGCGCCAGCAGCCAAGATAGGGAGGGTTCTGGAAACACCATATATTTT
TRBV4-3	TRBJ2-7	many	TRBD2	CASSRQAGSNEQYF	TGCGCCAGCAGTAGACAAGCGGGAAGTAACGAGCAGTACTTC
TRBV20-1	TRBJ1-6	.	.	CSARDIAVNSPLHF	TGCAGTGCTAGAGATATCGCGGTGAATTCACCCCTCCACTTT
TRBV6-5	TRBJ2-7	few	.	CASSSHSPYEQYF	TGTGCCAGCAGTTCCCACTCCCCCTACGAGCAGTACTTC
TRBV20-1	TRBJ2-1	many	TRBD1	CSAPDRGDEQFF	TGCAGTGCTCCTGACAGGGGAGATGAGCAGTTCTTC
TRBV2	TRBJ1-6	many	.	CASSSGSGSPLHF	TGTGCCAGCAGTTCAGGTTCAGGTTCACCCCTCCACTTT
TRBV6-1	TRBJ2-6	.	.	CASKGGQPVSGANVLTF	TGTGCCAGCAAAGGAGGACAGCCCGTTTCTGGGGCCAACGTCCTGACTTTC
TRBV6-2/TRBV6-3	TRBJ1-2	.	.	CASTPDENYGYTF	TGTGCCAGCACCCCGGACGAAAACTATGGCTACACCTTC
TRBV20-1	TRBJ2-3	.	.	CSAWTTTTDTQYF	TGCAGTGCCTGGACTACAACCACAGATACGCAGTATTTT
TRBV11-2	TRBJ2-3	few	.	CASSWSDTQYF	TGTGCCAGCAGCTGGTCGGATACGCAGTATTTT
TRBV6-1	TRBJ2-1	many	TRBD2	CASSPRVLAGDNEQFF	TGTGCCAGCAGTCCCCGAGTACTAGCGGGAGACAATGAGCAGTTCTTC
TRBV5-1	TRBJ2-2	.	.	CASSLAGGADTGELFF	TGCGCCAGCAGCTTGGCCGGCGGGGCGGACACCGGGGAGCTGTTTTTT
TRBV18	TRBJ2-1	few	.	CASSPPKRGWDNEQFF	TGTGCCAGCTCACCACCGAAGAGGGGATGGGACAATGAGCAGTTCTTC
TRBV21-1	TRBJ1-2	few	.	CASSRVSGCGYTF	TGTGCCAGCAGCAGGGTGAGTGGCTGTGGCTACACCTTC